These T cell receptor beta chains were read from a single sample in a study of low-dose radiotherapy and immunotherapy resistance in tumors. One entry per CDR3 protein, called by TCRdb with MiXCR from the reads. The sample lists tens of thousands of distinct CDR3 sequences, 15% to 20% occurring once. Specimen: PBMCs, collected after low-dose radiotherapy plus immunotherapy. The source is a male donor with prostate cancer. CDR3s include the opening cysteine and the closing phenylalanine or tryptophan. A D gene is named only where the DNA matches it firmly. Rows give clone size only sometimes, using once, few, many, or a class for an expanded clone.

abundance: many
j_gene: TRBJ1-1
v_gene: TRBV28
d_gene: TRBD1
CDR3nt: TGTGCCAGCATCTCCCTACAGGGGAGCCGCCTCGGTGCTGAAGCTTTCTTT
CDR3aa: CASISLQGSRLGAEAFF

abundance: many
j_gene: TRBJ1-1
v_gene: TRBV14
d_gene: .
CDR3nt: TGTGCCAGCAGACACTTATCTTCTGAAGCTTTCTTT
CDR3aa: CASRHLSSEAFF

abundance: many
j_gene: TRBJ2-1
v_gene: TRBV27
d_gene: TRBD2
CDR3nt: TGTGCCAGCAGTCGTCCGGGACTAGAACGTGAGCAGTTCTTC
CDR3aa: CASSRPGLEREQFF

abundance: .
j_gene: TRBJ2-3
v_gene: TRBV4-3
d_gene: TRBD2
CDR3nt: TGCGCCAGCAGCCAAGATCCCCCTAGCGGGGATAGTACAGATACGCAGTATTTT
CDR3aa: CASSQDPPSGDSTDTQYF

abundance: .
j_gene: TRBJ2-7
v_gene: TRBV3-1
d_gene: .
CDR3nt: TGTGCCAGCAGCCCACTGGACGGGGGCCCTTCCTACGAGCAGTACTTC
CDR3aa: CASSPLDGGPSYEQYF

abundance: .
j_gene: TRBJ2-2
v_gene: TRBV7-3
d_gene: TRBD1
CDR3nt: TGTGCCAGCAGCCCGGGACAGGGGAGCACCGGGGAGCTGTTTTTT
CDR3aa: CASSPGQGSTGELFF

abundance: many
j_gene: TRBJ2-1
v_gene: TRBV18
d_gene: .
CDR3nt: TGTGCCAGCTCACCACCCAGTAGATATGAGCAGTTCTTC
CDR3aa: CASSPPSRYEQFF

abundance: few
j_gene: TRBJ1-2
v_gene: TRBV25-1
d_gene: .
CDR3nt: TGTGCCAGCAGTGATCCCAGAGTTAACTATGGCTACACCTTC
CDR3aa: CASSDPRVNYGYTF

abundance: many
j_gene: TRBJ1-1
v_gene: TRBV19
d_gene: .
CDR3nt: TGTGCCAGTAGTATGACGACGGGGAACACTGAAGCTTTCTTT
CDR3aa: CASSMTTGNTEAFF

abundance: .
j_gene: TRBJ2-7
v_gene: TRBV27
d_gene: TRBD2
CDR3nt: TGTGCCAGCAGTTGGACTAGCGGGAGTTGGGAGCAGTACTTC
CDR3aa: CASSWTSGSWEQYF

abundance: .
j_gene: TRBJ2-1
v_gene: TRBV9
d_gene: TRBD2
CDR3nt: TGTGCCAGCAGCGTAGGCGCTAGCGGGAGGGCCTTGGATGAGCAGTTCTTC
CDR3aa: CASSVGASGRALDEQFF

abundance: many
j_gene: TRBJ2-3
v_gene: TRBV20-1
d_gene: .
CDR3nt: TGCAGTGCTAGATGGGCTAGCGTTGATACGCAGTATTTT
CDR3aa: CSARWASVDTQYF

abundance: many
j_gene: TRBJ2-7
v_gene: TRBV7-2
d_gene: .
CDR3nt: TGTGCCAGCTCAACTAGAGCAGGGAACGCCTACGAGCAGTACTTC
CDR3aa: CASSTRAGNAYEQYF

abundance: many
j_gene: TRBJ2-7
v_gene: TRBV29-1
d_gene: .
CDR3nt: TGCAGCGTTCTGATGGGCTACGAGCAGTACTTC
CDR3aa: CSVLMGYEQYF

abundance: .
j_gene: TRBJ2-2
v_gene: TRBV6-2/TRBV6-3
d_gene: .
CDR3nt: TGTGCCAGCAGTTACCATAGCGGCGGGGAGCTGTTTTTT
CDR3aa: CASSYHSGGELFF

abundance: many
j_gene: TRBJ2-7
v_gene: TRBV15
d_gene: .
CDR3nt: TGTGCCACCAGTACCATCGGAGGGGTGAGGGAGCAGTACTTC
CDR3aa: CATSTIGGVREQYF

abundance: many
j_gene: TRBJ2-5
v_gene: TRBV6-5
d_gene: .
CDR3nt: TGTGCCAGCAGATACAAGGGTTCCGAGACCCAGTACTTC
CDR3aa: CASRYKGSETQYF

abundance: .
j_gene: TRBJ2-7
v_gene: TRBV4-1
d_gene: .
CDR3nt: TGCGCCAGCAGCCAAGACGGTCCGTACGAGCAGTACTTC
CDR3aa: CASSQDGPYEQYF

abundance: many
j_gene: TRBJ2-5
v_gene: TRBV4-3
d_gene: .
CDR3nt: TGCGCCAGCAGCCTCTTGAGGGGCGAGACCCAGTACTTC
CDR3aa: CASSLLRGETQYF

abundance: many
j_gene: TRBJ1-1
v_gene: TRBV19
d_gene: TRBD1
CDR3nt: TGTGCCAGCAGTGAACAGGGGACCACGGCCAACACTGAAGCTTTCTTT
CDR3aa: CASSEQGTTANTEAFF

abundance: many
j_gene: TRBJ1-2
v_gene: TRBV27
d_gene: .
CDR3nt: TGTGCCAGCAGTCCAGACAGTCTATATGGCTACACCTTC
CDR3aa: CASSPDSLYGYTF

abundance: many
j_gene: TRBJ2-6
v_gene: TRBV6-6
d_gene: .
CDR3nt: TGTGCCAGCAGAGCAGGGTCAGGGGCCAACGTCCTGACTTTC
CDR3aa: CASRAGSGANVLTF